This is a list of T cell receptor beta chains from one sample in a study of coeliac disease. Only in-frame clones appear in the TCRdb table, and some are missing; sequencing was by immunoSEQ multiplex PCR. The data show more than 4,500 clones, over 55% seen once. The sequencing sample was made of lamina propria lymphocytes from the gut. Every receptor here comes from a woman in her 70s with celiac disease. CDR3s include the opening cysteine and the closing phenylalanine or tryptophan. The D gene is left open where the match is weak. Rows may omit the clone size; those that give it use once, few, many or a size class.

size: few
J: TRBJ2-1
D: TRBD1
V: TRBV25-1
CDR3: CASSWTGSGNEQFF
DNA: TGTGCCAGCAGCTGGACAGGGAGTGGGAATGAGCAGTTCTTC

size: -
J: TRBJ1-2
D: -
V: TRBV6-5
CDR3: CASSSGRTYGYTF
DNA: TGTGCCAGCAGTTCCGGGAGAACCTATGGCTACACCTTC

size: -
J: TRBJ2-5
D: -
V: TRBV5-1
CDR3: CASSLGPRRGPTETQYF
DNA: TGCGCCAGCAGCTTGGGTCCGAGGCGGGGTCCCACAGAGACCCAGTACTTC

size: -
J: TRBJ1-1
D: -
V: TRBV10-1
CDR3: CASSAGPEGAFF
DNA: TGCGCCAGCAGTGCTGGGCCAGAAGGAGCTTTCTTT

size: medium-sized
J: TRBJ1-2
D: TRBD1
V: TRBV5-8
CDR3: CASSSTGTADYGYTF
DNA: TGTGCCAGCAGCTCAACCGGGACAGCGGACTATGGCTACACCTTC

size: -
J: TRBJ1-6
D: TRBD1
V: TRBV7-2
CDR3: CASSVSTGVRSPLHF
DNA: TGTGCCAGCAGCGTCTCAACAGGGGTTAGGTCACCCCTCCACTTT

size: once
J: TRBJ1-5
D: TRBD1
V: TRBV7-9
CDR3: CASSLEGQGMQPQHF
DNA: TGTGCCAGCAGCTTAGAGGGACAGGGAATGCAGCCCCAGCATTTT

size: -
J: TRBJ1-2
D: TRBD1
V: TRBV10-3
CDR3: CAISANPGGGTGGASYGYTF
DNA: TGTGCCATCAGCGCCAACCCCGGAGGGGGGACAGGGGGCGCTTCCTATGGCTACACCTTC

size: few
J: TRBJ1-6
D: TRBD1
V: TRBV5-4
CDR3: CASSLGGTGNSPLHF
DNA: TGTGCCAGCAGCTTGGGGGGGACAGGGAATTCACCCCTCCACTTT

size: once
J: TRBJ1-1
D: TRBD1
V: TRBV4-3
CDR3: CASSQDVSTGVNTEAFF
DNA: TGCGCCAGCAGCCAAGACGTTTCCACAGGGGTGAACACTGAAGCTTTCTTT

size: once
J: TRBJ1-3
D: TRBD1
V: TRBV11-2
CDR3: CASSLVWTGRGNTIYF
DNA: TGTGCCAGCAGCTTAGTGTGGACAGGGCGGGGAAACACCATATATTTT

size: -
J: TRBJ1-2
D: TRBD1
V: TRBV18
CDR3: CASSPGTDFYGYTF
DNA: TGTGCCAGCTCACCAGGGACAGACTTCTATGGCTACACCTTC

size: few
J: TRBJ1-5
D: -
V: TRBV27
CDR3: CASSLVHGQPQHF
DNA: TGTGCCAGCAGTTTAGTGCACGGTCAGCCCCAGCATTTT

size: -
J: TRBJ2-5
D: -
V: TRBV28
CDR3: CASSFSGVETQYF
DNA: TGTGCCAGCAGTTTTTCAGGGGTAGAGACCCAGTACTTC

size: -
J: TRBJ2-1
D: -
V: TRBV5-1
CDR3: CASSRDSDSYNEQFF
DNA: TGCGCCAGCAGCCGCGACAGCGACTCCTACAATGAGCAGTTCTTC

size: -
J: TRBJ1-1
D: -
V: TRBV29-1
CDR3: CSVDRGSRRQEAFF
DNA: TGCAGCGTTGATAGGGGGTCAAGGAGACAAGAAGCTTTCTTT

size: -
J: TRBJ1-1
D: -
V: TRBV5-1
CDR3: CASNRATNTEAFF
DNA: TGCGCCAGCAACAGGGCCACGAACACTGAAGCTTTCTTT

size: few
J: TRBJ1-2
D: -
V: TRBV4-3
CDR3: CASSHRWGVNYGYTF
DNA: TGCGCCAGCAGCCACAGATGGGGGGTCAACTATGGCTACACCTTC

size: once
J: TRBJ1-6
D: -
V: TRBV19
CDR3: CASSKGRGYNSPLHF
DNA: TGTGCCAGTAGTAAAGGCAGGGGTTATAATTCACCCCTCCACTTT

size: -
J: TRBJ2-1
D: TRBD1
V: TRBV4-3
CDR3: CASSQGSPRDRGSGGEQFF
DNA: TGCGCCAGCAGCCAAGGGTCCCCCCGGGACAGGGGCAGCGGGGGTGAGCAGTTCTTC

size: -
J: TRBJ1-2
D: -
V: TRBV10-2
CDR3: CASRVGVNYGYTF
DNA: TGCGCCAGCAGGGTAGGGGTGAACTATGGCTACACCTTC

size: -
J: TRBJ2-2
D: TRBD2
V: TRBV27
CDR3: CASSLGAGGLTGELFF
DNA: TGTGCCAGCAGTTTGGGGGCGGGGGGTCTCACCGGGGAGCTGTTTTTT

size: -
J: TRBJ2-7
D: -
V: TRBV6-1
CDR3: CAAGQTSSYEQYF
DNA: TGTGCCGCGGGACAGACGAGCTCCTACGAGCAGTACTTC

size: -
J: TRBJ2-3
D: TRBD1
V: TRBV7-6
CDR3: CASSARDRTTDTQYF
DNA: TGTGCCAGCAGCGCCAGGGACAGGACCACAGATACGCAGTATTTT

size: few
J: TRBJ1-3
D: -
V: TRBV2
CDR3: CASSDQRNTIYF
DNA: TGTGCCAGCAGTGACCAGAGAAACACCATATATTTT

size: -
J: TRBJ2-1
D: TRBD2
V: TRBV6-5
CDR3: CASSYGRGGHNEQFF
DNA: TGTGCCAGCAGTTATGGGCGGGGGGGCCACAATGAGCAGTTCTTC

size: medium-sized
J: TRBJ1-4
D: TRBD1
V: TRBV6-5
CDR3: CASRRTGFEKLFF
DNA: TGTGCCAGCAGAAGGACAGGGTTTGAAAAACTGTTTTTT

size: once
J: TRBJ2-1
D: TRBD2
V: TRBV7-2
CDR3: CASSLARGDNEQFF
DNA: TGTGCCAGCAGCTTAGCCCGGGGGGACAATGAGCAGTTCTTC